This T cell receptor (beta chain) was sequenced in a study of OX40 agonist ivuxolimab in advanced cancers. Study background: Dose-escalation patients' cancers were hepatocellular carcinoma, melanoma, renal cell or head and neck cancer. From roughly 20 to 85 years was the age range, with a mean of roughly 59 years, and about 83% were male.

Patients who had autoimmune disease history or got systemic immunosuppression were left out. Measured with immunoSEQ multiplex PCR; TCRdb has only the in-frame clones, and not every one. The sample holds 89,000 or so clones; 70% to 90% are singletons and the top ten take about 0.76%. The CDR3 covers 11 residues. Per the germline V gene, CDR1 is LNHDA and CDR2 is SQIVND (reference sequence). Trimming removed 10 bases from V and 4 bases from J, with 8 bases in between. A note on this clone: The antigen is not known.

Findings and limits, study-wide: The study observed clonal expansion of CD4+ and CD8+ blood T cells by week 6 at 0.1 to 3.0 mg/kg.

This specimen was CD4+ or CD8+ T cells sorted from blood, taken in a trial of the OX40 agonist ivuxolimab. The origin of this receptor is an adult with an advanced solid tumor such as melanoma, head and neck, liver or kidney cancer. The chain is built from TRBV19 and TRBJ2-1; tentatively, D is TRBD1 (6 bases). The CDR3 DNA follows: TGTGCCACAGACAGGTACAATGAGCAGTTCTTC. This codes for CATDRYNEQFF. The full variable domain, in which reference TRBV19 and TRBJ2-1 provide the parts outside the CDR3, is DGGITQSPKYLFRKEGQNVTLSCEQNLNHDAMYWYRQDPGQGLRLIYYSQIVNDFQKGDIAEGYSVSREKKESFPLTVTSAQKNPTAFYLCATDRYNEQFFGPGTRLTVL.